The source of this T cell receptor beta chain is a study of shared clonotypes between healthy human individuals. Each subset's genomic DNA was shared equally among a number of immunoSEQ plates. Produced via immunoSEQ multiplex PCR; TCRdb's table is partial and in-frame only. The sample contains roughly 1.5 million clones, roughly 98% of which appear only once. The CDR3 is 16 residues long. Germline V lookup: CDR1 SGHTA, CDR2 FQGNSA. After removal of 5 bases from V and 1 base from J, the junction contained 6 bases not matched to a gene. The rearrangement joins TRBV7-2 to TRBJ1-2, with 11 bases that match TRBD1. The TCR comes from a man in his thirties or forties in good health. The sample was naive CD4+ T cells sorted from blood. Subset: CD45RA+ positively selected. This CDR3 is CASSPRGQGVNYGYTF. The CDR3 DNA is TGTGCCAGCAGCCCGAGGGGACAGGGGGTTAACTATGGCTACACCTTC.